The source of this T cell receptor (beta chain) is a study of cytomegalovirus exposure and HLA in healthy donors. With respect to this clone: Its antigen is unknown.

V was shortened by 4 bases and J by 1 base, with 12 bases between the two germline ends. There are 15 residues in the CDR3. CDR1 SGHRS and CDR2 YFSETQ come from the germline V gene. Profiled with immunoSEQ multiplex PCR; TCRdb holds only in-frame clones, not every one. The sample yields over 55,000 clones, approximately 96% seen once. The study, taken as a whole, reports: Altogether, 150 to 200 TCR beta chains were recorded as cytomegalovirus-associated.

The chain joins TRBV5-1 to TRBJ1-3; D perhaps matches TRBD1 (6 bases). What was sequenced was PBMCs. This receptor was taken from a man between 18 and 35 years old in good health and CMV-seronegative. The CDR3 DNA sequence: TGCGCCAGCAGCAATCCACAGGGTTCTGGAAACACCATATATTTT. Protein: CASSNPQGSGNTIYF.